The 7 T cell receptor beta chains below come from one sample, sequenced in a study of blood T cell repertoires in COVID-19. Clones were read by immunoSEQ multiplex PCR, and TCRdb kept only the in-frame ones, dropping some. Among roughly 170,000 clones listed, 79% were seen once. Material: peripheral blood. These TCRs come from a woman in her fifties or sixties with COVID-19, enrolled during active disease.

The chain links TRBV7-2 to TRBJ1-5, with 10 bases lining up with TRBD1. The V segment lost 5 bases and the J segment 11 bases; nucleotides outside the gene matches: 6. This CDR3 comprises 13 residues. The germline CDR1 and CDR2 sequences are SGHTA and FQGNSA. DNA of the CDR3: TGTGCCAGCAGCGGGGACAGGGGATGGACCCAGCATTTT. It is translated as CASSGDRGWTQHF.

The chain is built from TRBV27 and TRBJ2-1, with D possibly matching TRBD2 (6 bases). V was shortened by 6 bases and J by 0 bases, with 12 bases between the two germline ends. The CDR3 is 15 residues long. Germline lookup yields CDR1 MNHEY and CDR2 SMNVEV (reference sequence). This CDR3 is CASRFSGSSYNEQFF. The CDR3 coding sequence is TGTGCCAGCAGATTTAGCGGTAGCTCCTACAATGAGCAGTTCTTC.

This clone appeared a few times. The chain couples TRBV3-1 (or the pseudogene TRBV3-2) to TRBJ1-2; the match to TRBD1 covers 7 bases. Germline trimming cut 6 bases from V and 8 bases from J; bases unmatched to any gene: 9. This CDR3 contains 13 residues. Germline V lookup: CDR1 LGHDT, CDR2 YNNKEL (reference sequence). For the CDR3, the DNA is TGTGCCAGCAGTCTAACAGGGGCTGGCGGCTACACCTTC. It codes for CASSLTGAGGYTF.

This sequence joins TRBV28 and TRBJ2-7; weak D call: TRBD1 (5 bases). This CDR3 comprises 12 residues. CDR1 and CDR2 from the germline V gene are MDHEN and SYDVKM. V lost 8 bases, J lost 4 bases, and 12 bases lay in between. The CDR3 loop is CASGAFFYEQYF. The CDR3 nucleotides read TGTGCCAGCGGGGCCTTCTTTTACGAGCAGTACTTC.

The chain couples TRBV28 to TRBJ2-7; 7 bases are shared with TRBD1. From germline, CDR1 is MDHEN and CDR2 SYDVKM. Trimming at V came to 6 bases and at J to 5 bases, leaving 7 bases not matched to a gene. The CDR3 is 13 amino acids. The CDR3 nucleotides are TGTGCCAGCAGGGATAACACAGGGGACGAGCAGTACTTC. It is translated as CASRDNTGDEQYF.

V and J are TRBV6-5 and TRBJ2-2; tentative D call: TRBD1 (5 bases). Between the trimmed V and J ends, which lost 10 bases and 3 bases, there was a span of 12 bases. The CDR3 runs 13 residues. Germline-derived CDR1 and CDR2 are MNHEY and SVGAGI. The CDR3 loop is CAIASRDTGELFF. The CDR3 DNA follows: TGTGCCATCGCGTCCAGGGACACCGGGGAGCTGTTTTTT.

This sequence joins TRBV5-1 and TRBJ2-3; no definite D call. V was shortened by 5 bases and J by 1 base, with 5 bases between the two germline ends. Germline V lookup: CDR1 SGHRS, CDR2 YFSETQ. CDR3 size: 12 residues. The CDR3 DNA reads TGCGCCAGCAGACGGGGCACAGATACGCAGTATTTT. It codes for CASRRGTDTQYF.